This T cell receptor beta chain was identified during a study of T cell responses to AZD1222 COVID-19 vaccine. Notes on this clone: Its cognate antigen is unknown.

CDR1 and CDR2 (germline): SNHLY, FYNNEI. This CDR3 contains 17 residues. V trimming: 4 bases; J trimming: 7 bases; junction bases outside the gene matches: 14. General study results and limits: Just six AZD1222 recipients were seropositive at baseline. Only after the peak T cell response were repertoires sampled. Variant regions that are unmutated are reportedly the target of nearly half of spike-specific TCRs.

The protocol was immunoSEQ multiplex PCR, while the TCRdb copy is restricted to in-frame clones and leaves out a portion. The data contain some 120,000 clones, less than 95% of them seen just once; the ten biggest clones take up 4.4%. The sequence was collected from an adult in good health. The sequencing used peripheral blood, collected on day 0 of MenACWY control vaccination. This chain joins TRBV2 and TRBJ2-1, with 9 bases matching TRBD2. This chain's CDR3 is CASSVFEAGGPSNEQFF. For the CDR3, the DNA is TGTGCCAGCAGTGTTTTCGAAGCGGGGGGTCCGAGTAATGAGCAGTTCTTC.